The clone carrying this TCR beta chain has a handful of counts. Its specificity is unknown. A process of 5'RACE template switching, which added a universal primer site and UMIs, was used to make TCR cDNA. MiXCR, applied by TCRdb to the 5' RACE reads, yields one record per CDR3 protein. The data hold approximately 450,000 distinct CDR3 sequences, with about 17% observed a single time. This sample was included in a study of T cells after yellow fever vaccination. The overall study: SMART-Seq v4 Ultra Low Input served to prepare low-cell-number fractions. Study outcomes and limitations: Just a small share of clonotypes turned up in the CD4 compartment as well as the CD8 compartment. Abundant clonotypes from the bulk population could have been carried over as contaminants into FACS-sorted repertoires.

J was trimmed by 1 base and V by 0 bases; bases with no gene match: 1. The CDR3 runs to 15 residues. CDR1 and CDR2 (germline): SGDLS, YYNGEE. This chain links TRBV9 with TRBJ2-3; 8 nucleotides align to TRBD2. The clonotype originates from a man aged 18 to 29 who received the YFV17D yellow fever vaccine. The sample consisted of PBMCs, taken before the yellow fever booster vaccination. The CDR3 coding sequence is TGTGCCAGCAGCGTAGCGCGGGGGGGCACAGATACGCAGTATTTT. Protein: CASSVARGGTDTQYF. Supplemented by reference TRBV9 and TRBJ2-3, the full variable domain reads DSGVTQTPKHLITATGQRVTLRCSPRSGDLSVYWYQQSLDQGLQFLIQYYNGEERAKGNILERFSAQQFPDLHSELNLSSLELGDSALYFCASSVARGGTDTQYFGPGTRLTVL.